A selection of T cell receptor beta chains follows, all from one sample in a study of blood T cell repertoires in COVID-19. TCRdb's table, derived via immunoSEQ multiplex PCR, lists solely in-frame clones and lacks some. The profile shows 250,000 to 300,000 clones, approximately 90% of them singletons. Material for sequencing was PBMCs or T cells enriched from blood (not recorded which). Receptors were obtained from a woman in her 40s with acute COVID-19. Both conserved end residues are part of each CDR3. The order of the fields is V gene, J gene, D gene, CDR3 length, CDR3 protein. The D gene is left open where the match is weak.

v_gene: TRBV27; j_gene: TRBJ2-6; d_gene: NA; len: 17; CDR3aa: CASSLSTGISGANVLTF
v_gene: TRBV30; j_gene: TRBJ1-5; d_gene: NA; len: 13; CDR3aa: CAWSGSEVAPQHF
v_gene: TRBV11-2; j_gene: TRBJ1-1; d_gene: TRBD1; len: 16; CDR3aa: CASRSLTGGLNTEAFF
v_gene: TRBV27; j_gene: TRBJ1-2; d_gene: TRBD1; len: 13; CDR3aa: CASSLRQGAGYTF
v_gene: TRBV19; j_gene: TRBJ1-5; d_gene: TRBD1; len: 14; CDR3aa: CASSSTGAAQPQHF
v_gene: TRBV7-2; j_gene: TRBJ2-1; d_gene: TRBD2; len: 15; CDR3aa: CASRQQRGLYNEQFF
v_gene: TRBV27; j_gene: TRBJ1-4; d_gene: NA; len: 15; CDR3aa: CASSDGQTTNEKLFF
v_gene: TRBV7-9; j_gene: TRBJ2-5; d_gene: NA; len: 14; CDR3aa: CASSTRQDLKTQYF
v_gene: TRBV19; j_gene: TRBJ1-2; d_gene: TRBD1; len: 15; CDR3aa: CASRDRGLANYGYTF
v_gene: TRBV29-1; j_gene: TRBJ1-1; d_gene: TRBD1; len: 11; CDR3aa: CSVAGTVSAFF
v_gene: TRBV4-3; j_gene: TRBJ2-7; d_gene: TRBD2; len: 14; CDR3aa: CASSQNLADYEQYF
v_gene: TRBV5-4; j_gene: TRBJ2-5; d_gene: TRBD2; len: 13; CDR3aa: CASTTGGGETQYF
v_gene: TRBV3-1/TRBV3-2; j_gene: TRBJ2-1; d_gene: TRBD2; len: 13; CDR3aa: CASSQGTSGEQFF
v_gene: TRBV9; j_gene: TRBJ2-7; d_gene: NA; len: 14; CDR3aa: CASSVDVGRHEQYF
v_gene: TRBV7-8; j_gene: TRBJ2-7; d_gene: TRBD2; len: 15; CDR3aa: CASSQRGGVPYEQYF
v_gene: TRBV7-3; j_gene: TRBJ2-5; d_gene: TRBD2; len: 14; CDR3aa: CASSLTSGSETQYF
v_gene: TRBV19; j_gene: TRBJ1-1; d_gene: NA; len: 14; CDR3aa: CASRTTGYPPEAFF
v_gene: TRBV7-9; j_gene: TRBJ2-3; d_gene: NA; len: 14; CDR3aa: CASSLRDLSDTQYF
v_gene: TRBV7-2; j_gene: TRBJ2-5; d_gene: TRBD2; len: 16; CDR3aa: CASSLFPAGGGETQYF
v_gene: TRBV24-1; j_gene: TRBJ2-4; d_gene: TRBD1; len: 19; CDR3aa: CATSDSRRPGQGAKNIQYF
v_gene: TRBV28; j_gene: TRBJ1-5; d_gene: NA; len: 14; CDR3aa: CASSEALGNQPQHF
v_gene: TRBV19; j_gene: TRBJ2-7; d_gene: NA; len: 15; CDR3aa: CASRTVGDPLYEQYF
v_gene: TRBV5-1; j_gene: TRBJ1-2; d_gene: TRBD1; len: 15; CDR3aa: CASRLTGTGDYGYTF
v_gene: TRBV3-1/TRBV3-2; j_gene: TRBJ1-6; d_gene: NA; len: 14; CDR3aa: CASSPGKSRSPLHF
v_gene: TRBV4-2; j_gene: TRBJ2-3; d_gene: TRBD2; len: 17; CDR3aa: CASKRTSGRASTDTQYF
v_gene: TRBV29-1; j_gene: TRBJ1-5; d_gene: NA; len: 13; CDR3aa: CSVSQGRDQPQHF
v_gene: TRBV5-1; j_gene: TRBJ2-7; d_gene: TRBD2; len: 14; CDR3aa: CASSLRLAGYEQYF
v_gene: TRBV6-5; j_gene: TRBJ1-1; d_gene: TRBD1; len: 14; CDR3aa: CARTTGGEFTEAFF
v_gene: TRBV5-1; j_gene: TRBJ2-3; d_gene: TRBD1; len: 14; CDR3aa: CASSFRGQGDTQYF
v_gene: TRBV14; j_gene: TRBJ1-6; d_gene: NA; len: 14; CDR3aa: CASSQDTGNSPLHF
v_gene: TRBV7-9; j_gene: TRBJ1-1; d_gene: NA; len: 14; CDR3aa: CASSLGTPNTEAFF
v_gene: TRBV28; j_gene: TRBJ2-7; d_gene: NA; len: 14; CDR3aa: CASSVQGVSYEQYF
v_gene: TRBV19; j_gene: TRBJ1-4; d_gene: NA; len: 13; CDR3aa: CASKTTANEKLFF
v_gene: TRBV7-8; j_gene: TRBJ2-1; d_gene: NA; len: 17; CDR3aa: CASSLDRVVAAYNEQFF
v_gene: TRBV30; j_gene: TRBJ1-1; d_gene: NA; len: 11; CDR3aa: CAWSVSSRAFF
v_gene: TRBV10-3; j_gene: TRBJ1-3; d_gene: NA; len: 15; CDR3aa: CAISKDSFSGNTIYF
v_gene: TRBV7-6; j_gene: TRBJ2-5; d_gene: NA; len: 13; CDR3aa: CASSLSGGKTQYF